A single sample is the source of the 7 T cell receptor beta chains below, sequenced in a study of blood T cell repertoires in COVID-19. Repertoires were generated with immunoSEQ multiplex PCR, while TCRdb's copy carries only in-frame clones and drops some. There are around 100,000 clones in the sample; around 90% occur only once, and under 6% lies in the top ten. Sequenced material: peripheral blood. The receptors were sampled from a woman aged 50 to 60 with acute or convalescent COVID-19.

The chain employs TRBV4-1 and TRBJ1-5; TRBD1 matches at 9 bases. The V gene end was trimmed by 1 base and the J gene end by 3 bases; junction bases not matched to a gene: 7. The CDR3 loop spans 17 amino acids. The germline V gene encodes CDR1 MGHRA and CDR2 YSYEKL. The CDR3 here is CASSQALGTGHNQPQHF. The CDR3 nucleotides read TGCGCCAGCAGCCAAGCCCTGGGGACAGGGCACAATCAGCCCCAGCATTTT.

The J gene is TRBJ2-5, the V gene TRBV18, with 8 bases identical to TRBD1. CDR3 length equals 14 residues. V gave up 4 bases and J gave up 5 bases; unmatched junction bases: 6. The germline V gene encodes CDR1 KGHSH and CDR2 LQKENI. CDR3 amino acids: CASSRSGGDETQYF. CDR3 nucleotide sequence: TGTGCCAGCTCACGATCAGGGGGCGACGAGACCCAGTACTTC.

The genes are TRBV7-2 and TRBJ1-2; 7 positions agree with TRBD1. With V trimmed by 3 bases and J by 3 bases, 4 bases remained unmatched. The length of the CDR3 is 14 residues. Per the germline V gene, CDR1 is SGHTA and CDR2 is FQGNSA. The CDR3 loop reads CASSLPGGYYGYTF. The CDR3 region has the DNA TGTGCCAGCAGCTTGCCAGGGGGTTACTATGGCTACACCTTC.

This clone was observed a single time. This chain links TRBV15 with TRBJ2-7, with TRBD1 matching over 8 bases. From germline, CDR1 is LNHNV and CDR2 YYDKDF (reference sequence). The CDR3 sequence is 14 residues long. V shed 5 bases, J shed 5 bases, and the junction held 8 bases outside the gene matches. CDR3 in DNA: TGTGCCACCAGCGCTTCCGGGACAGGTAACGAGCAGTACTTC. It encodes CATSASGTGNEQYF.

This clone was detected only once. CDR3: CASSVTVSNTGELFF. CDR3 nucleotides: TGTGCCAGCAGCGTGACTGTTTCGAACACCGGGGAGCTGTTTTTT. The chain is built from TRBV6-5 and TRBJ2-2; D is ambiguous. Trimming stripped 6 bases from V and 0 bases from J, with 11 bases between. This CDR3 contains 15 residues. Germline loops: CDR1 MNHEY, CDR2 SVGAGI.

The chain joins TRBV27 to TRBJ2-7; 11 nucleotides match TRBD2. The CDR3 has 14 amino acids. Germline loops: CDR1 MNHEY, CDR2 SMNVEV (reference sequence). V gave up 8 bases and J gave up 5 bases; unmatched junction bases: 8. The CDR3 protein is CASGKLAGVDEQYF. The CDR3 DNA is TGTGCCAGCGGAAAACTAGCGGGAGTCGACGAGCAGTACTTC.

This clone came up once. The chain combines TRBV4-2 with TRBJ2-1; D not certain. The CDR3 spans 15 residues. Germline V gene lookup returns CDR1 LGHNA and CDR2 YNFKEQ. V lost 0 bases, J lost 2 bases, and 8 bases lay in between. CDR3 residues: CASSQDERAYNEQFF. The CDR3 bases are TGTGCCAGCAGCCAAGATGAGCGAGCCTACAATGAGCAGTTCTTC.